This T cell receptor beta chain is from a study of cytomegalovirus exposure and HLA in healthy donors. Study-wide points: A few chains linked to CMV were shown in vitro to be specific for CMV antigens.

The PCR contained 60 Vbeta and 13 Jbeta primers. TCRdb keeps only in-frame clones here, not all; method: immunoSEQ multiplex PCR. The table has some 87,000 clones, roughly 80% seen once. A word on this clone: As yet, its antigen is unknown.

The CDR3 consists of 14 residues. Germline V gene lookup returns CDR1 PRHDT and CDR2 FYEKMQ (reference sequence). Trimming left V 5 bases short and J 4 bases short, with 15 bases between. Sample: PBMCs. The rearrangement joins TRBV13 to TRBJ2-7; the D gene is possibly TRBD2 (5 bases). This clonotype was sampled from a man aged 25 to 40 in good health and CMV-seronegative. DNA of the CDR3: TGTGCCAGCAGCCCTAGCACGAATAAGTACGAGCAGTACTTC. Translation gives CASSPSTNKYEQYF. The variable domain in full, with the rest retrieved from reference TRBV13 and TRBJ2-7, is AAGVIQSPRHLIKEKRETATLKCYPIPRHDTVYWYQQGPGQDPQFLISFYEKMQSDKGSIPDRFSAQQFSDYHSELNMSSLELGDSALYFCASSPSTNKYEQYFGPGTRLTVT.